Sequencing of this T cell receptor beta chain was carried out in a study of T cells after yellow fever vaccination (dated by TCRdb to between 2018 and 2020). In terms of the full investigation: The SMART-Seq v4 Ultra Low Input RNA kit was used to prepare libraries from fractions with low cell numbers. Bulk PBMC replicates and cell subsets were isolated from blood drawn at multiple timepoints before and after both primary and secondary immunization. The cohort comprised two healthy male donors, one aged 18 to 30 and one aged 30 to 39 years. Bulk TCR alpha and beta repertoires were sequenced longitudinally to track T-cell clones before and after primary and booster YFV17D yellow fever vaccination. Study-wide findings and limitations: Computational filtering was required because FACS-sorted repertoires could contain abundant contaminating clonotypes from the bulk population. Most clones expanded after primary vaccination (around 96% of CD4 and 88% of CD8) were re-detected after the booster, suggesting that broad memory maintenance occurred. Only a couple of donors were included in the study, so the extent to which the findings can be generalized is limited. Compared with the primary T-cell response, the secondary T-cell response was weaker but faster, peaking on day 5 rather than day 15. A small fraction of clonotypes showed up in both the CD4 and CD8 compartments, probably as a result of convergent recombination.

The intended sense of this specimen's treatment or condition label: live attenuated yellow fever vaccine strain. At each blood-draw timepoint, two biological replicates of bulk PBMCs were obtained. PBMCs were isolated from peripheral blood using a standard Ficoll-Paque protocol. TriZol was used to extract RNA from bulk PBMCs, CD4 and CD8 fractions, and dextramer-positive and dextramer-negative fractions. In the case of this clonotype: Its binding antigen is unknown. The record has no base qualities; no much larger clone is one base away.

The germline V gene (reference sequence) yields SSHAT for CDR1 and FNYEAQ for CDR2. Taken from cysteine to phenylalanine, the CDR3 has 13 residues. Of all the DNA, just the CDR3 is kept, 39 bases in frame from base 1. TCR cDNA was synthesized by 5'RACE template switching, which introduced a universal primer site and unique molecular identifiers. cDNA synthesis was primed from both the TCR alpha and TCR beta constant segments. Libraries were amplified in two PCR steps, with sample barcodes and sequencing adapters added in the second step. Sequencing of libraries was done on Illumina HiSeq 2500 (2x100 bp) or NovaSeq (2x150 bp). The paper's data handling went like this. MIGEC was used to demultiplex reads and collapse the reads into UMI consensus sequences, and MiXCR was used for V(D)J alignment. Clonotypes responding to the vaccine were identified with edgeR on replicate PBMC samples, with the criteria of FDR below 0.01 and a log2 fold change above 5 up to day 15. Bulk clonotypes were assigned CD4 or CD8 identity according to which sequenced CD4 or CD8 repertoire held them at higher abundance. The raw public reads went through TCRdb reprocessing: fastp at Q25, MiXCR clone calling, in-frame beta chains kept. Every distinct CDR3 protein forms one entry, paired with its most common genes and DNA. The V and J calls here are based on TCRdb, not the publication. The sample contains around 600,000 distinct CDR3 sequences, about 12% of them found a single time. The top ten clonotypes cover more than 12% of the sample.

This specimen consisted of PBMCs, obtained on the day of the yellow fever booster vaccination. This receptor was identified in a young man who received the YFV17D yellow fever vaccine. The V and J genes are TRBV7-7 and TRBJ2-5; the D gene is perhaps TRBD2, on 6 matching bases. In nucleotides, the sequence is TGTGCTAGCTCCGGGGGTCCTCCCGAGACCCAGTACTTC. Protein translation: CASSGGPPETQYF.